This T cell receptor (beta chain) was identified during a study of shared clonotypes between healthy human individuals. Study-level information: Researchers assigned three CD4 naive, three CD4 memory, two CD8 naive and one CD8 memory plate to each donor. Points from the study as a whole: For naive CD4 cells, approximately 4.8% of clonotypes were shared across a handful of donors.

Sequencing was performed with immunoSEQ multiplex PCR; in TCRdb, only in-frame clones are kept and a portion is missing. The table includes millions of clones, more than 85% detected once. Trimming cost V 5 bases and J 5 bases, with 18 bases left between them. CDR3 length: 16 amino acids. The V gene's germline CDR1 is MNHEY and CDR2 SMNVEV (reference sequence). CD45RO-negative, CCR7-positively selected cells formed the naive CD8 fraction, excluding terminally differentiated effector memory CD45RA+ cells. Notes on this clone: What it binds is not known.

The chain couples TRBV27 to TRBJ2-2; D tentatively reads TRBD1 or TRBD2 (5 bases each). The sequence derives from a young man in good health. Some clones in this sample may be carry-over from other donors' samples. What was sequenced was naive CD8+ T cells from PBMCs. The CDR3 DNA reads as TGTGCCAGCAGTACGCTACCGACGGGGCAAACCGGGGAGCTGTTTTTT. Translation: CASSTLPTGQTGELFF.